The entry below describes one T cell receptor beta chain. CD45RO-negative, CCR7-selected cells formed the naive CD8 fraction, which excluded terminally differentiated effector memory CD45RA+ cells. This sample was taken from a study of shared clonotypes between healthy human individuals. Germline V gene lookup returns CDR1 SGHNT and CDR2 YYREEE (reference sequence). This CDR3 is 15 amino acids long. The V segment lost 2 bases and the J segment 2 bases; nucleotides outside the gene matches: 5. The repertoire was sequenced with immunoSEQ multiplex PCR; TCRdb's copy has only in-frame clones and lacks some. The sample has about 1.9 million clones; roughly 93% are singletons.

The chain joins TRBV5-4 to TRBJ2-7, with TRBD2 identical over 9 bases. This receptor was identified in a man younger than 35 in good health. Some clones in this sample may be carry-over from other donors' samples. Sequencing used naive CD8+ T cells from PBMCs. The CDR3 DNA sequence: TGTGCCAGCAGCTTAGTAGCGGGAGTAACCTACGAGCAGTACTTC. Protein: CASSLVAGVTYEQYF.